This T cell receptor beta chain stems from a study of human T cells and chemical hapten exposure. Time point of the sample: pre-sensitization, week 0. This sample's treatment: therapeutic diphenylcyclopropenone sensitization with weekly scalp DPC. It was unfractionated whole blood from which total RNA was extracted. In its sample, this clonotype was seen many times. Its specificity is unknown. Per the germline V gene, CDR1 is LGHNA and CDR2 is YSLEER. CDR3 length: 16 amino acids. V trimming: 1 base; J trimming: 4 bases; junction bases outside the gene matches: 3. In the authors' workflow: With a range of roughly 23,224 to 690,600, the median per sample was roughly 91,000 TCRs. TCRdb reprocessed the RACE reads via MiXCR and lists one record per CDR3 protein. Clone size and V and J calls follow TCRdb, not the original study. Of some 200,000 distinct CDR3 sequences listed, almost 30% were seen once; the top ten hold about 2.7%.

Study-wide points: Expanded TCRs grouped into significantly more large CDR3 similarity clusters than controls produced. No shift was seen in TCRs above 1 in 1000 frequency with DPC sensitization.

Here the sequenced sample was whole blood, taken in connection with sensitization to the hapten diphenylcyclopropenone (DPC). The sequence was collected from a woman in her twenties or thirties with alopecia areata. Some clones in this sample may be carry-over from other donors' samples. The V gene is TRBV4-3, the J gene TRBJ2-1, with TRBD2 matching over 11 bases. CDR3 nucleotide sequence: TGCGCCAGCAGCCAAGGACTAGCGGGGACATACAATGAGCAGTTCTTC. Protein: CASSQGLAGTYNEQFF.